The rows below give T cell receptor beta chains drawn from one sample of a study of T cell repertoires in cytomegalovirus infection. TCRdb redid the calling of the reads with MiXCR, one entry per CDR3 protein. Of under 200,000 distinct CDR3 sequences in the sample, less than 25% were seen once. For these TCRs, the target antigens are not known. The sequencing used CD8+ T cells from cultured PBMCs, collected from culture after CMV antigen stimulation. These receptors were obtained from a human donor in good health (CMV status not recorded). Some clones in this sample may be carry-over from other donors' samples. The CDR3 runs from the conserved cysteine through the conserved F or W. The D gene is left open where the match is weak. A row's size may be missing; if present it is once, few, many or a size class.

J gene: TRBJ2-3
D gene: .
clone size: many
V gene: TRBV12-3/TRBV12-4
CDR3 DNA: TGTGCCAGCAGTTCCCTCCTGGACAGCCTGGGCACAGATACGCAGTATTTT
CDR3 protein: CASSSLLDSLGTDTQYF

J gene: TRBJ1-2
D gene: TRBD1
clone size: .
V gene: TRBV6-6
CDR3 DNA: TGTGCCAGCAGTGTGATACAGGGGGCAGGCTATGGCTACACCTTC
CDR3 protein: CASSVIQGAGYGYTF

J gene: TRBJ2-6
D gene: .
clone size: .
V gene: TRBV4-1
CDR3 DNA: TGCGCCAGCAGCCAAGGTGGACCTCTAACTGGGGCCAACGTCCTGACTTTC
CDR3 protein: CASSQGGPLTGANVLTF

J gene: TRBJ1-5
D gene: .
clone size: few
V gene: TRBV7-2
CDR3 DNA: TGTGCCAGCAGCTTATTAGGGCTGAATAGCAATCAGCCCCAGCATTTT
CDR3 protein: CASSLLGLNSNQPQHF

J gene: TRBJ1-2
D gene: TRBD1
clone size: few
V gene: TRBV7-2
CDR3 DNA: TGTGCCAGCAGCTTAATCGCGGGACAGGGCCCTGGTTACACCTTC
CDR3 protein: CASSLIAGQGPGYTF

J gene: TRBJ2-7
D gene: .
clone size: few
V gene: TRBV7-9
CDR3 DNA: TGTGCCAGCAGCTCAAGTGACAGTAAAAACTTC
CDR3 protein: CASSSSDSKNF

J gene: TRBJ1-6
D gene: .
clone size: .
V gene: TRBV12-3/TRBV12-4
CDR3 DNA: TGTGCCAGCAGTTTTGGGGTGAGCCGGTCCTATAATTCACCCCTCCACTTT
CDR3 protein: CASSFGVSRSYNSPLHF

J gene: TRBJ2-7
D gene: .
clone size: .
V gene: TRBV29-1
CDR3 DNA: TGCAGCGTTGTAGACGGAGCCTCCTACGAGCAGTACTTC
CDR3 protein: CSVVDGASYEQYF

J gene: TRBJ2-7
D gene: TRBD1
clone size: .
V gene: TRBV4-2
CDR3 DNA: TGTGCCAGCAGCCAAGAGGCCGGGACAGGGAGTTACGAGCAGTACTTC
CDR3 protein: CASSQEAGTGSYEQYF

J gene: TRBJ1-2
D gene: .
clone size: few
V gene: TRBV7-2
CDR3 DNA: TGTGCCAGCAGCAACCCCGGGACTGCTAACTATGGCTACACCTTC
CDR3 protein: CASSNPGTANYGYTF

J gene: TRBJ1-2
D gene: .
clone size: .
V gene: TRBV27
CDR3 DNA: TGTGCCAGCAGTTTCCTAGACATGGGAGGCTACACCTTC
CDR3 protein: CASSFLDMGGYTF

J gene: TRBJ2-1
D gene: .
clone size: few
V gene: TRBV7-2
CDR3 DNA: TGTGCCAGCAGCTTAGATTCAGGACTTATCTCCTACAATGAGCAGTTCTTC
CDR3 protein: CASSLDSGLISYNEQFF

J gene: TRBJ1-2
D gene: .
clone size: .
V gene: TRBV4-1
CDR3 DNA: TGCGCCAGCAGCCCCAAAGAGGAGCCCCGTGGTGGCTACACCTTC
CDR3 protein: CASSPKEEPRGGYTF

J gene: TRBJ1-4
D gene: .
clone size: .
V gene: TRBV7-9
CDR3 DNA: TGTGCCAGCATAGGAGGGTCCGCAATGACGGAACTGTTTTTT
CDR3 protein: CASIGGSAMTELFF

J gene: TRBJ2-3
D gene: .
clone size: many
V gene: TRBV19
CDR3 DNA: TGTGCCAGTGGACATCTGGGGGAGGCCGATACGCAGTATTTT
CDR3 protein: CASGHLGEADTQYF

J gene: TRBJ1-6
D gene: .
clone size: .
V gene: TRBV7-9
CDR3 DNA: TGTGCCAGCAGCTTATCTGGCAGTTTTAATTCACCCCTCCACTTT
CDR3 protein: CASSLSGSFNSPLHF

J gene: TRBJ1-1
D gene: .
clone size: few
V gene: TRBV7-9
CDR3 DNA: TGTGCCAGCAGCTTAGAAGCCAGGGTCACTGAAGCTTTCTTT
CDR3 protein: CASSLEARVTEAFF

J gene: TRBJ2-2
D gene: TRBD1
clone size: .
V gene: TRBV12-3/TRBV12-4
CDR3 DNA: TGTGCCAGCAGCCGGGACAGCTGGAACACCGGGGAGCTGTTTTTT
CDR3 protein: CASSRDSWNTGELFF

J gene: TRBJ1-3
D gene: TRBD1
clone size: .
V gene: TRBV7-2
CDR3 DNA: TGTGCCAGCAGCTTAGGGGACAGCTCTGGAAACACCATATATTTT
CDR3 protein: CASSLGDSSGNTIYF

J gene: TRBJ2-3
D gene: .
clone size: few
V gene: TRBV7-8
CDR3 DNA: TGTGCCAGCAGCCCCCCCTCGGGCAGGAGCAAAGATACGCAGTATTTT
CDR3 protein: CASSPPSGRSKDTQYF

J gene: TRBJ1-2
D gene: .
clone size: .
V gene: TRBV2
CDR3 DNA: TGTGCCAGCAGTGATAGCATCCAGTCCCAACTAGAGGCCTATGGCTACACCTTC
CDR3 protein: CASSDSIQSQLEAYGYTF

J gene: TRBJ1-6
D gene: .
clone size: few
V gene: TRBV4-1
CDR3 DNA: TGCGCCAGCAGCCAAGGGTTTCCCCGGCCCCTCCACTTT
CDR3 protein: CASSQGFPRPLHF

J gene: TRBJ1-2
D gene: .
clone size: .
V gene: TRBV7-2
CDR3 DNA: TGTGCCAGCAGCTTACGTGACGACTACACCTTC
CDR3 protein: CASSLRDDYTF

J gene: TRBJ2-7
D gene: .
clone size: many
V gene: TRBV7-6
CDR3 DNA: TGTGCCAGCAGCTCGTTATCAGGTTTCGAGCAGTACTTC
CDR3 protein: CASSSLSGFEQYF

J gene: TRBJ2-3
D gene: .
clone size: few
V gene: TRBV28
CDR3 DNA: TGTGCCAGCAGCTCAACCACTCGCACAGATACGCAGTATTTT
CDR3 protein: CASSSTTRTDTQYF

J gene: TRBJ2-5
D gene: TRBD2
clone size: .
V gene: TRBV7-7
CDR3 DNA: TGTGCCAGCAGCGAGACTAGCGGGAAAGGAAATGGAGAGACCCAGTACTTC
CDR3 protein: CASSETSGKGNGETQYF

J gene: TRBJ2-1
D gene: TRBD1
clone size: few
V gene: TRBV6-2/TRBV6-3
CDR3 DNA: TGTGCCAGCAGCGACCAGGACAGGGAACACAATGAGCAGTTCTTC
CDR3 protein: CASSDQDREHNEQFF

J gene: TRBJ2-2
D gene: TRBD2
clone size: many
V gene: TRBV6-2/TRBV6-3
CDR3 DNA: TGTGCCAGCAGTTACTCCACTAGCGGGGGCCAAAACACCGGGGAGCTGTTTTTT
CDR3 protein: CASSYSTSGGQNTGELFF

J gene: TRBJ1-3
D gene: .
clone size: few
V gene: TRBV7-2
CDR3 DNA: TGTGCCAGCAGCCCCCGGGGGGCCGGAAACACCATATATTTT
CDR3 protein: CASSPRGAGNTIYF

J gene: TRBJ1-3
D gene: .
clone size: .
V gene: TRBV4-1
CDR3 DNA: TGCGCCAGCAGCCAGGGAGGGTATAGACGCTCTGGAAACACCATATATTTT
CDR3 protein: CASSQGGYRRSGNTIYF

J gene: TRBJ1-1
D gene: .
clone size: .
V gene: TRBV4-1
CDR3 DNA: TGCGCCAGCAGCCCCAAGGACCCCGCCTCGATCACTGAAGCTTTCTTT
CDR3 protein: CASSPKDPASITEAFF

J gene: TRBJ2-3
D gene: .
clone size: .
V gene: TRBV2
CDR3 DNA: TGTGCCAGCGGGGCCCCGGACTCCTACACAGATACGCAGTATTTT
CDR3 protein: CASGAPDSYTDTQYF

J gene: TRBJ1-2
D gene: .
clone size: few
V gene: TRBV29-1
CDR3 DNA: TGCAGCGTTGAAAGGCAGACTAACTATGGCTACACCTTC
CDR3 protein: CSVERQTNYGYTF

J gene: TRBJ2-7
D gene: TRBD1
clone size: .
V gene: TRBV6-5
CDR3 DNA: TGTGCCAGCAGTTACCCGATTGGGACAGGGGAATACGAGCAGTACTTC
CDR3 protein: CASSYPIGTGEYEQYF

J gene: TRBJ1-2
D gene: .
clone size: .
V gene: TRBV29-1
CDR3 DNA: TGCAGCGTTGAAGACAGAAGCTATGGCTACACCTTC
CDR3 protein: CSVEDRSYGYTF

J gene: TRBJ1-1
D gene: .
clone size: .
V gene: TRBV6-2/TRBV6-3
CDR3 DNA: TGTGCCAGCAGTTACGAGTTGACTGAAGCTTTCTTT
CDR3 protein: CASSYELTEAFF

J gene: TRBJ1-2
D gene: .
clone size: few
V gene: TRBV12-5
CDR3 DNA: TGTGCTAGTGGCCCCGACAGGCATAACTATGGCTACACCTTC
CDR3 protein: CASGPDRHNYGYTF

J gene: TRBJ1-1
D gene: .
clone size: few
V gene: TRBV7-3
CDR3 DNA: TGTGCCAGCAGCTTAATGAGGAGTGAAACTGAAGCTTTCTTT
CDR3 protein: CASSLMRSETEAFF

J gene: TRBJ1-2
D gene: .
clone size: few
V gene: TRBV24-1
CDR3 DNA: TGTGCCACCAGTGGACCGTCCCCTCATATGGGCTATGGCTACACCTTC
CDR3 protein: CATSGPSPHMGYGYTF

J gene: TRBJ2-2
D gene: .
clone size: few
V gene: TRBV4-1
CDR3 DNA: TGCGCCAGCAGCCAAGAGGGTCCCGGGGAGCTGTTTTTT
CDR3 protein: CASSQEGPGELFF

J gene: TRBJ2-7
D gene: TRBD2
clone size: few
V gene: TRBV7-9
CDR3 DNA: TGTGCCAGCAGCTCACGGACTAGCGGGGGAGGCGACTACGAGCAGTACTTC
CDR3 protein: CASSSRTSGGGDYEQYF

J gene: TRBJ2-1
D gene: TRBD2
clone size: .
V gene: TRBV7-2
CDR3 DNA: TGTGCCAGCAGCTTAGATATCGGGGGGGCCGGGAACAATGAGCAGTTCTTC
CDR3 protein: CASSLDIGGAGNNEQFF

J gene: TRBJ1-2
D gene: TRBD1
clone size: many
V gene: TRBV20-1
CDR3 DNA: TGCAGTGCTAGAGATCAGGGGACAGGGAGCTACACCTTC
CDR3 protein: CSARDQGTGSYTF

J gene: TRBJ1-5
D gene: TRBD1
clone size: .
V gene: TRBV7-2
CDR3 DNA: TGTGCCAGCAGCTTAGTTTACAGGGGGGGCAATCAGCCCCAGCATTTT
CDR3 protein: CASSLVYRGGNQPQHF

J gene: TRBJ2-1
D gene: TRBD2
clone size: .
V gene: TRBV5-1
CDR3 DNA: TGCGCCAGCAGCCTCTACCGGGAAGCGGGGGGGCACAATGAGCAGTTCTTC
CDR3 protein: CASSLYREAGGHNEQFF

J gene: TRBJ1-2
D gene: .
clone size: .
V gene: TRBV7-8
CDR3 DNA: TGTGCCAGCAGCGGGGGGGTCCCTACTCGTGGTGGCTACACCTTC
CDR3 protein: CASSGGVPTRGGYTF

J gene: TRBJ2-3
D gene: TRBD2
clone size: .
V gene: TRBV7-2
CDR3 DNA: TGTGCCAGCCCCGCGGGGGGATCGCAGTATTTT
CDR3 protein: CASPAGGSQYF

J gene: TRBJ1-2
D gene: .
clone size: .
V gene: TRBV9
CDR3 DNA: TGTGCCAGCAGCGTAGGGGGCAGCGACTATGGCTACACCTTC
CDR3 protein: CASSVGGSDYGYTF

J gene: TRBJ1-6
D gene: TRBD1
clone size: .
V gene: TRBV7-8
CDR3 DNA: TGTGCCAGCAGCTTAGAGACAGGGGGCGGGGGTTCACCCCTCCACTTT
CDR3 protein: CASSLETGGGGSPLHF

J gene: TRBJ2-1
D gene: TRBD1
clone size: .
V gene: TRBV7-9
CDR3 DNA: TGTGCCAGCAGCTCCGGTGGGACAGGAACCCACGGGCCTAGCAATGAGCAGTTCTTC
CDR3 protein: CASSSGGTGTHGPSNEQFF

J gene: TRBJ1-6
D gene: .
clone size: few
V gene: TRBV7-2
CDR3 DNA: TGTGCCAGCAGCTTAGTTCGGGGGCTAATCGAGGATTCACCCCTCCACTTT
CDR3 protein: CASSLVRGLIEDSPLHF

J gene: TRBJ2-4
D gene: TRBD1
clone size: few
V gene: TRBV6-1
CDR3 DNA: TGTGCCAGCAGTAAACAGGGGGCGACGGGAAACATTCAGTACTTC
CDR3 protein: CASSKQGATGNIQYF

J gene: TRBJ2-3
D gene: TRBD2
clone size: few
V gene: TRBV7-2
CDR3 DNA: TGTGCCAGCAGCTTGGTCGGCGGGGGGGCTGAAGATACGCAGTATTTT
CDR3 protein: CASSLVGGGAEDTQYF

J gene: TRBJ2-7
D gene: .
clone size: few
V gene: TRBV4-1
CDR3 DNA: TGCGCCAGCGTTTCGGGCTCAATGCAGTACTTC
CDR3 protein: CASVSGSMQYF